This T cell receptor beta chain was recorded in a study of CD8+ T cells in alopecia areata. As the sequencing template, cDNA was produced by extracting RNA and reverse transcribing it. The assay was immunoSEQ multiplex PCR, and TCRdb's table has in-frame clones only and misses some. This sample has about 180,000 clones, with around three fifths found just once. This clone occurred a few times. The germline V and J ends were trimmed by 2 bases and 2 bases, with 12 bases remaining between them. The germline gives CDR1 SQVTM, CDR2 ANQGSEA. CDR3 length: 14 residues. The source material was CD4+ T cells sorted from blood, sampled at week 0. This clonotype originated in a human donor with alopecia areata. The chain links TRBV29-1 to TRBJ1-1, with a possible D match to TRBD1 (5 bases). CDR3 sequence (DNA): TGCAGCGTTGAATATGGGACGCCCAACACTGAAGCTTTCTTT. Translated: CSVEYGTPNTEAFF. Filled out from reference TRBV29-1 and TRBJ1-1, the complete variable domain reads SAVISQKPSRDICQRGTSLTIQCQVDSQVTMMFWYRQQPGQSLTLIATANQGSEATYESGFVIDKFPISRPNLTFSTLTVSNMSPEDSSIYLCSVEYGTPNTEAFFGQGTRLTVV.